A single T cell receptor (beta chain) is shown here with its context. Germline V gives CDR1 SGDLS, CDR2 YYNGEE. The length of the CDR3 is 14 residues. Losses at the gene ends were 4 bases for V and 3 bases for J; bases not matched to a gene: 6. The data were produced by immunoSEQ multiplex PCR, yet TCRdb's version contains in-frame clones alone and is incomplete. Among about 220,000 clones listed, around 86% were seen once. This sample stems from a study of blood T cell repertoires in COVID-19. Study-level background: PBMCs, B-cell-depleted T cells, or T cells were the source of the cDNA or gDNA that made up the material.

This chain links TRBV9 with TRBJ2-7, with 8 bases fitting TRBD2. Sequenced material: peripheral blood. This clonotype was obtained from a woman aged 45-60 years with COVID-19, enrolled during active disease. For the CDR3, the DNA is TGTGCCAGCAGCCCCACTAGCGGTCTCTACGAGCAGTACTTC. Protein: CASSPTSGLYEQYF.